The entry below describes one T cell receptor (beta chain). This record belongs to a study of cytomegalovirus exposure and HLA in healthy donors. Both 60 Vbeta primers and 13 Jbeta primers went into the PCR. The repertoire was sequenced with immunoSEQ multiplex PCR; TCRdb's copy has only in-frame clones and lacks some. There are about 100,000 clones in the sample; 70% to 80% occur only once, and around 5% lies in the top ten. Input material: PBMCs. This clonotype was obtained from a woman under 30 in good health and CMV-seropositive.

In DNA form, the CDR3 reads TGTGCCTGGAGTCCTAGGACAGGGGGCGAGACCCAGTACTTC. Its translation is CAWSPRTGGETQYF. The rearrangement uses TRBV30 and TRBJ2-5; 11 bases align to TRBD1. The CDR3 has 14 residues. Germline V gene sequence: CDR1 GTSNPN, CDR2 SVGIG (reference sequence). V lost 2 bases and J lost 5; bases outside the gene matches: 4.